These 20 T cell receptor beta chains were all obtained from the same sample, sequenced in a study of monozygotic twins with inflammatory bowel disease. TCRdb re-called the 5' RACE reads; one entry per CDR3 protein, DNA not given. The sample includes more than 300,000 distinct CDR3 sequences. Sequenced sample: blood. The receptors were gathered from a human donor with ulcerative colitis or Crohn's disease, or a healthy co-twin of an affected twin (not recorded which).

The rearrangement joins TRBV11-2 to TRBJ2-1; TCRdb picks TRBD1, but there is no DNA to check that call. This CDR3 comprises 16 residues. CDR1 and CDR2 (germline): SGHAT, FQNNGV. This CDR3 is CASRKYRQGGYNEQFF.

The genes are TRBV27 and TRBJ2-2; TCRdb outputs TRBD1, but without DNA this stays unchecked. The germline gives CDR1 MNHEY, CDR2 SMNVEV (reference sequence). This CDR3 region has 13 residues. CDR3 protein: CASTGGRRGELFF.

This chain connects TRBV7-6 to TRBJ2-3; TCRdb reports TRBD1, a call that lacks DNA to check it against. Germline CDR1 SGHVS, CDR2 FNYEAQ. This CDR3 has 16 residues. The chain's CDR3 is CASSAWMAGTTDTQYF.

This sequence joins TRBV12-3 or TRBV12-4 and TRBJ2-2. The CDR3 has 15 residues. This CDR3 reads CASSFPSLLGGELFF.

This rearrangement joins TRBV10-2 to TRBJ2-7; there is no DNA to check the TCRdb D call of TRBD2. From germline, CDR1 is WSHSY and CDR2 SAAADI. The CDR3 runs 15 residues. The CDR3 sequence is CASRLSGSNSYEQYF.

CDR3 amino acids: CATSRAADPSYEQYF. This chain links TRBV15 with TRBJ2-7. CDR3 length: 15 amino acids. Germline V gene data show CDR1 as LNHNV and CDR2 as YYDKDF (reference sequence).

The chain recombines TRBV4-1 with TRBJ2-1; TCRdb's D call of TRBD2 is untestable without DNA. From germline, CDR1 is MGHRA and CDR2 YSYEKL. The CDR3 is made up of 22 amino acids. The CDR3 protein is CASSQDPIWTGASGRASDEQFF.

The rearrangement uses TRBV29-1 and TRBJ2-7. Germline CDR1 is SQVTM and CDR2 is ANQGSEA. The CDR3 extends over 11 amino acids. This CDR3 reads CSVEDAYEQYF.

The chain carries TRBV5-1 and TRBJ2-1; checking the TCRdb D call of TRBD1 is not possible without DNA. This CDR3 spans 15 amino acids. Looked up from germline, CDR1 is SGHRS and CDR2 is YFSETQ. Here the CDR3 reads CASSRDRGVYNEQFF.

V and J are TRBV5-8 and TRBJ2-2; the TRBD1 assignment by TCRdb is unverifiable without DNA. The germline V gene has CDR1 SGHTS and CDR2 YDEGEE. The CDR3 totals 15 residues. The CDR3 loop reads CASSLYLGGTGVLFF.

CDR3: CASSRGTGGLGGVYEQYF. The chain employs TRBV5-1 and TRBJ2-7; the D gene TCRdb calls, TRBD1, cannot be checked with no DNA. Per germline, CDR1 SGHRS and CDR2 YFSETQ. The CDR3 spans 18 residues.

The V call is TRBV12-3 or TRBV12-4, the J call TRBJ2-1; TCRdb indicates TRBD2, and absent DNA this call remains unverified. The CDR3 is 15 amino acids. CDR3 in amino acids: CASSPAGGRRNEQFF.

The V call is TRBV12-3 or TRBV12-4, the J call TRBJ2-2; no DNA is available, so the TRBD1 call from TCRdb remains unchecked. The CDR3 covers 13 residues. CDR3 sequence: CASRRQDTGELFF.

The chain links TRBV5-1 to TRBJ2-3; as DNA is missing, the TRBD1 call by TCRdb cannot be tested. CDR1 SGHRS and CDR2 YFSETQ come from the germline V gene. The CDR3 covers 16 residues. The CDR3 here is CASSQMDRGGGDTQYF.

V gene TRBV7-9 combines with J gene TRBJ2-3. CDR3 length: 14 residues. Germline V lookup: CDR1 SEHNR, CDR2 FQNEAQ (reference sequence). The CDR3 sequence is CASSLVRDGNTQYF.

The chain carries TRBV4-2 and TRBJ2-5. The CDR3 length is 14 residues. Germline V CDR1 and CDR2: LGHNA, YNFKEQ. CDR3 in amino acids: CASSRTTMGETQYF.

The genes are TRBV18 and TRBJ2-7; TCRdb lists TRBD1, though no DNA is available to test this call. Germline V CDR1 and CDR2: KGHSH, LQKENI. This CDR3 is built from 13 residues. The chain's CDR3 is CASSPGRGYEQYF.

V is TRBV7-9 and J is TRBJ2-7. Germline loops: CDR1 SEHNR, CDR2 FQNEAQ (reference sequence). The length of the CDR3 is 12 residues. The CDR3 loop is CASSQDAYEQYF. Full variable domain (missing parts from reference TRBV7-9 and TRBJ2-7): DTGVSQNPRHKITKRGQNVTFRCDPISEHNRLYWYRQTLGQGPEFLTYFQNEAQLEKSRLLSDRFSAERPKGSFSTLEIQRTEQGDSAMYLCASSQDAYEQYFGPGTRLTVT.

The CDR3 loop reads CSAEPGDSGNTIYF. This chain joins TRBV20-1 and TRBJ1-3; TCRdb reports TRBD1, a call that lacks DNA to check it against. The germline V gene encodes CDR1 DFQATT and CDR2 SNEGSKA (reference sequence). The CDR3 consists of 14 residues.

The CDR3 loop reads CSARTSGRAREQYF. The chain carries TRBV20-1 and TRBJ2-7; the D call from TCRdb, TRBD2, cannot be confirmed without DNA. The CDR3 sequence is 14 residues long. The germline V gene has CDR1 DFQATT and CDR2 SNEGSKA (reference sequence).